This T cell receptor beta chain originates from a study of early T cells in non-severe SARS-CoV-2 infection. This clonotype was recorded many times. The CDR3 is made up of 13 amino acids. Deletions cut 3 bases from V and 9 bases from J, with 12 bases between. Per the germline V gene, CDR1 is SNHLY and CDR2 is FYNNEI. Researchers attached unique molecular identifiers to individual cDNA molecules. One entry per CDR3 protein results from TCRdb running MiXCR on the 5' RACE reads. The data contain roughly 50,000 distinct CDR3 sequences, around 7.7% of them singletons. This TCR derives from an adult who was a healthcare worker with PCR-confirmed SARS-CoV-2 infection or an uninfected control (not recorded which). The sequenced material came from whole blood. The rearrangement uses TRBV2 and TRBJ2-1, with D unclear. CDR3 protein: CASSDVGLVEQFF. Here the CDR3 DNA reads TGTGCCAGCAGTGATGTGGGGTTGGTTGAGCAGTTCTTC.